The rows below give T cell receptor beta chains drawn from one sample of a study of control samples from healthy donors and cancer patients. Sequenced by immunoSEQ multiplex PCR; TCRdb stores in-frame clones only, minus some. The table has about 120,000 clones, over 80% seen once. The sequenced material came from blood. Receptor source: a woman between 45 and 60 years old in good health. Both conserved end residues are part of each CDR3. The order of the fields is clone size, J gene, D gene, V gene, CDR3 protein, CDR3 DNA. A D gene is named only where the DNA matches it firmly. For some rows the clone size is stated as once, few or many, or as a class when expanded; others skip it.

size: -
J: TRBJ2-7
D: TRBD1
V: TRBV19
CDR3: CASSMGQPYEQYF
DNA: TGTGCCAGTAGTATGGGACAGCCCTACGAGCAGTACTTC

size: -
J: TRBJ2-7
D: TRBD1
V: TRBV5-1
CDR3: CASSSGTGSAEQYF
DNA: TGCGCCAGCAGCTCCGGGACAGGGTCCGCCGAGCAGTACTTC

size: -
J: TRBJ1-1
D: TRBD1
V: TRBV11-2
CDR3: CASSGGQGKNEAFF
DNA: TGTGCCAGCAGCGGTGGACAGGGGAAGAACGAAGCTTTCTTT

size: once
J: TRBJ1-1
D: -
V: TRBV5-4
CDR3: CASSGRTVNTEAFF
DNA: TGTGCCAGCAGCGGGCGGACGGTGAACACTGAAGCTTTCTTT

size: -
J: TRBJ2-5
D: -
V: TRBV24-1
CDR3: CATSDQGRGQETQYF
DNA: TGTGCCACCAGTGATCAAGGACGGGGACAAGAGACCCAGTACTTC

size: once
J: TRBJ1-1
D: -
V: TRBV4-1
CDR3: CASSQALGRRNTEAFF
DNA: TGCGCCAGCAGCCAAGCCCTGGGCAGGCGGAACACTGAAGCTTTCTTT

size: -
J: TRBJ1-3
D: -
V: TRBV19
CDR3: CATKIGYSGNTIYF
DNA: TGTGCCACAAAAATTGGATACTCTGGAAACACCATATATTTT

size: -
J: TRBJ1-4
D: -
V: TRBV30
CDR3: CAWSVGGALATNEKLFF
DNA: TGTGCCTGGAGTGTAGGCGGGGCGCTCGCAACTAATGAAAAACTGTTTTTT

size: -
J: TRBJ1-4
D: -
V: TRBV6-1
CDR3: CASSDLLHATNEKLFF
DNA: TGTGCCAGCAGTGACCTCCTCCACGCAACTAATGAAAAACTGTTTTTT

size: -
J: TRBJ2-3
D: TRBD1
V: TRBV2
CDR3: CASSQQGISTDTQYF
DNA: TGTGCCAGCAGTCAACAGGGGATTAGCACAGATACGCAGTATTTT

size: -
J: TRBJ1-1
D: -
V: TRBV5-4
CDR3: CASSMGGARTEAFF
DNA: TGTGCCAGCAGCATGGGGGGCGCTCGCACTGAAGCTTTCTTT

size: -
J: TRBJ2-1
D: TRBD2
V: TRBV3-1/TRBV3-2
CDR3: CASSQSVAGGTNEQFF
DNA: TGTGCCAGCAGCCAATCGGTAGCGGGGGGTACCAATGAGCAGTTCTTC

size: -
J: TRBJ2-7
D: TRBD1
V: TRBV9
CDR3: CASSKTGQNYEQYF
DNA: TGTGCCAGCAGCAAAACGGGACAGAACTACGAGCAGTACTTC

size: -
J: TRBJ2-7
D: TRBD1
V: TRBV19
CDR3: CASSRQGLISEQYF
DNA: TGTGCCAGTAGTAGACAGGGTTTAATCAGCGAGCAGTACTTC

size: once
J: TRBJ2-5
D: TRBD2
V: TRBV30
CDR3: CAWSIAGERETQYF
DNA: TGTGCCTGGAGTATAGCGGGAGAGAGAGAGACCCAGTACTTC

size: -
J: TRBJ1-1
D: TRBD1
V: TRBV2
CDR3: CASSEVGFVGQGNTEAFF
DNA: TGTGCCAGCAGTGAAGTGGGGTTCGTAGGACAGGGGAACACTGAAGCTTTCTTT

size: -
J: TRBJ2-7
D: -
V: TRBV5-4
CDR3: CASSLADSWEQYF
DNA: TGTGCCAGCAGCTTGGCTGACTCCTGGGAGCAGTACTTC

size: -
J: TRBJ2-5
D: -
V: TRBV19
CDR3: CASSSVTETQYF
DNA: TGTGCCAGTAGTTCAGTTACGGAGACCCAGTACTTC

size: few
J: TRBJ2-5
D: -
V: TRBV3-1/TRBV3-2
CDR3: CASSQGYTSQYF
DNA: TGTGCCAGCAGCCAAGGATATACTTCCCAGTACTTC

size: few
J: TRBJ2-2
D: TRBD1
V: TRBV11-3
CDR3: CASSLMGQGAAGELFF
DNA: TGTGCCAGCAGCTTAATGGGACAGGGGGCGGCCGGGGAGCTGTTTTTT

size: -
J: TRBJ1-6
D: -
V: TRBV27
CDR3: CASSSRGVRSASLQPPRPLHF
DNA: TGTGCCAGCAGTTCCCGAGGGGTTAGGTCGGCGTCCCTCCAACCGCCCAGACCCCTCCACTTT

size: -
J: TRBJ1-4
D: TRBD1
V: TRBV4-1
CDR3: CASSPEQGVNEKLFF
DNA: TGCGCCAGCAGCCCAGAACAGGGGGTTAATGAAAAACTGTTTTTT

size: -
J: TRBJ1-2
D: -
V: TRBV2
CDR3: CASSESGNYGYTF
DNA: TGTGCCAGCAGTGAGAGCGGAAACTATGGCTACACCTTC

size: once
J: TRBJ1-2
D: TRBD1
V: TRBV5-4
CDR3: CASSLEGAGYTF
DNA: TGTGCCAGCAGCTTGGAGGGGGCTGGCTACACCTTC

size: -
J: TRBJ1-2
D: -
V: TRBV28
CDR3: CASSWNRDYGYTF
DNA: TGTGCCAGCAGTTGGAACAGAGACTATGGCTACACCTTC

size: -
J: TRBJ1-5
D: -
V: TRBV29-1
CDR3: CSVKGPGSQPQHF
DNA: TGCAGCGTTAAAGGGCCAGGGAGTCAGCCCCAGCATTTT

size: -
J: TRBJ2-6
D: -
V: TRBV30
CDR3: CAWANRVPNVLTF
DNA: TGTGCCTGGGCCAACAGGGTCCCCAACGTCCTGACTTTC

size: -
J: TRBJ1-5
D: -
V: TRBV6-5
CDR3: CASGGSRNQPQHF
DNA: TGTGCCAGTGGTGGCAGTCGAAATCAGCCCCAGCATTTT

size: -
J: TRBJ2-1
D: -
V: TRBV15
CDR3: CATSSPPNFNEQFF
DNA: TGTGCCACCAGCAGCCCTCCAAACTTCAATGAGCAGTTCTTC

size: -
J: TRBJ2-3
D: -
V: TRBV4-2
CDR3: CASSQGDQSTDTQYF
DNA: TGTGCCAGCAGCCAAGGTGACCAGAGCACAGATACGCAGTATTTT

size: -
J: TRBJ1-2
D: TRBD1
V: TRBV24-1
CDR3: CATSDPGQKGGYTF
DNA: TGTGCCACCAGTGACCCGGGACAGAAAGGGGGCTACACCTTC

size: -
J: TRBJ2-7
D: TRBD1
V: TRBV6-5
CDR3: CASIGQGPYEQYF
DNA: TGTGCCAGTATCGGACAGGGCCCCTACGAGCAGTACTTC

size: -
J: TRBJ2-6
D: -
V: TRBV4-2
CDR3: CASSLPQGISGANVLTF
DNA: TGTGCCAGCAGCCTACCTCAGGGGATTTCTGGGGCCAACGTCCTGACTTTC

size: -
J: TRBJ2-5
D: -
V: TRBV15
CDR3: CATSRDREETQYF
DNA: TGTGCCACCAGCAGAGACAGGGAAGAGACCCAGTACTTC

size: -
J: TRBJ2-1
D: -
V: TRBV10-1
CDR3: CASSVTGTPPYNEQFF
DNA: TGCGCCAGCAGTGTTACCGGGACACCACCTTACAATGAGCAGTTCTTC

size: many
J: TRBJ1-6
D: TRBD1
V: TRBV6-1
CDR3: CASSETGGSNSPLHF
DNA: TGTGCCAGCAGTGAAACAGGGGGAAGTAATTCACCCCTCCACTTT

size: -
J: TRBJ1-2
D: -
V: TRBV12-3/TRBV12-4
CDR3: CASSLGSLYGYTF
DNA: TGTGCCAGCAGTTTGGGTTCCCTCTATGGCTACACCTTC

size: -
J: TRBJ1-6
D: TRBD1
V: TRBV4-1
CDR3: CASSQDFDRVYNSPLHF
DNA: TGCGCCAGCAGCCAAGATTTCGACAGGGTTTATAATTCACCCCTCCACTTT

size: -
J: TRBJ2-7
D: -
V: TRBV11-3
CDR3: CASSPNQGRANEQYF
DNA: TGTGCCAGCAGCCCCAACCAGGGGCGCGCGAACGAGCAGTACTTC

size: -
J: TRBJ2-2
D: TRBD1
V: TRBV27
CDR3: CASSGYRGRVTGELFF
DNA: TGTGCCAGCAGTGGGTACAGGGGGAGAGTCACCGGGGAGCTGTTTTTT

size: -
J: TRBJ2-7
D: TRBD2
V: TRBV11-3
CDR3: CASSLGLAGVNEQYF
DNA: TGTGCCAGCAGCTTGGGACTAGCGGGAGTTAACGAGCAGTACTTC

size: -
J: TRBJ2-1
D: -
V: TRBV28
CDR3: CASSLVADNEQFF
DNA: TGTGCCAGCAGTTTGGTAGCTGACAATGAGCAGTTCTTC

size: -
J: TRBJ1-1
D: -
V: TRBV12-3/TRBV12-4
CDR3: CASSADGTIEAFF
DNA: TGTGCCAGCAGTGCGGACGGGACCATCGAAGCTTTCTTT

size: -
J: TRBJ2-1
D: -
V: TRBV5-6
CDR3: CASSSRLPSYNEQFF
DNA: TGTGCCAGCAGCTCAAGACTCCCCTCCTACAATGAGCAGTTCTTC

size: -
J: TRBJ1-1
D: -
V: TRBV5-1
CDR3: CASSLESRGMNTEAFF
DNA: TGCGCCAGCAGCTTGGAGTCCAGGGGCATGAACACTGAAGCTTTCTTT

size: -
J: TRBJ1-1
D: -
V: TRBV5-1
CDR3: CASRGGRATHTEAFF
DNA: TGCGCCAGCAGAGGTGGCCGGGCTACCCACACTGAAGCTTTCTTT

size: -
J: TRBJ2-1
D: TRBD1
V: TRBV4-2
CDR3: CASSQSGQGFDEQFF
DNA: TGTGCCAGCAGCCAGTCGGGACAGGGCTTCGATGAGCAGTTCTTC

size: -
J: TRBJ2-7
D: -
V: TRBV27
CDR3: CASSSLAARRSSYEQYF
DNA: TGTGCCAGCAGTTCCTTAGCGGCCCGCAGGAGCTCCTACGAGCAGTACTTC

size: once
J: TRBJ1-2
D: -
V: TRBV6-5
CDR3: CASSYLGGSGYTF
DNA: TGTGCCAGCAGTTATCTGGGGGGCTCGGGCTACACCTTC

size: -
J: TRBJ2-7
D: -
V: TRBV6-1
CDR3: CASSEASRSSSYEQYF
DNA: TGTGCCAGCAGTGAAGCGTCACGATCGAGCTCCTACGAGCAGTACTTC

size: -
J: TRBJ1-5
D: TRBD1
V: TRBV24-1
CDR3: CATSDPGQNNQPQHF
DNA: TGTGCCACCAGTGACCCGGGACAGAACAATCAGCCCCAGCATTTT